Presented here are 27 T cell receptor beta chains from one specimen sequenced in a study of blood T cells in healthy people across ages (dated by TCRdb to about 2015). Library construction relied on 5' RACE. Sequenced using an Illumina HiSeq 2500. A second PCR of roughly 7 to 11 cycles was performed with a sample-barcoded 5' primer and a J-beta primer mix. The public reads were reprocessed in TCRdb via fastp at Q25 and MiXCR, keeping in-frame beta chains. Every distinct CDR3 protein forms one entry, paired with its most common genes and DNA. This sample comprises some 800,000 distinct CDR3 sequences, around two fifths of them detected only once. The ten largest clones represent approximately 20% of the sample. Sequencing was performed on blood. The receptor source for this set is a man aged 60 to 69 in good health.

The rearrangement uses TRBV27 and TRBJ2-7, with D uncertain. The V end was cut by 9 bases, the J end by 10 bases, with 19 bases between. This CDR3 comprises 12 residues. The V gene's germline CDR1 is MNHEY and CDR2 SMNVEV (reference sequence). The CDR3 loop is CASPRFGRAQYF. The DNA for the CDR3 is TGTGCCAGTCCGAGGTTCGGACGAGCCCAGTACTTC.

This clonotype has only a few counts. The chain carries TRBV29-1 and TRBJ1-2, with 8 bases aligning to TRBD1. Germline V lookup: CDR1 SQVTM, CDR2 ANQGSEA. Trimming at V came to 6 bases and at J to 7 bases, leaving 7 bases not matched to a gene. CDR3 size: 12 residues. The CDR3 sequence: CSVDRGFAGYTF. CDR3 nucleotides: TGCAGCGTCGACAGGGGATTCGCTGGCTACACCTTC.

To note about this clonotype: The junction and the germline gene differ at one end; a read error may be behind it. This chain links TRBV18 with TRBJ2-3; D not resolved. The CDR3 is 12 amino acids. Germline-derived CDR1 and CDR2 are KGHSH and LQKENI. CDR3 nucleotides: TGTGCCAGCTCACCCATCACAAATACGCAGTATTTT. Residues: CASSPITNTQYF.

The chain carries TRBV2 and TRBJ2-1; tentative D call: TRBD2 (6 bases). V was trimmed by 7 bases and J by 4 bases, leaving 17 bases between them. CDR1 and CDR2 from the germline V gene are SNHLY and FYNNEI. This CDR3 is 15 amino acids long. CDR3 sequence (DNA): TGTGCCAGCACCCCTAAGAGTGGGGGGTACAATGAGCAGTTCTTC. Amino acids: CASTPKSGGYNEQFF.

About this clonotype itself: A read error may account for a junction end that differs from germline. The rearrangement links TRBV7-9 to TRBJ1-2; D is undetermined. Germline loops: CDR1 SEHNR, CDR2 FQNEAQ (reference sequence). CDR3 length equals 16 residues. The CDR3 loop reads CTSSPLTGGIDYGYTF. Here the CDR3 DNA reads TGTACCAGCAGCCCTCTGACGGGCGGTATCGACTATGGCTACACCTTC.

This sequence joins TRBV6-6 and TRBJ2-3; no clear D. The germline V gene encodes CDR1 MNHNY and CDR2 SVGAGI (reference sequence). Trimming took 6 bases from V and 3 from J, leaving 19 bases between them. The CDR3 totals 16 residues. The CDR3 loop reads CASRPQGAVRTDTQYF. CDR3 in DNA: TGTGCCAGCAGACCACAAGGAGCCGTAAGGACAGATACGCAGTATTTT.

The CDR3: CSARRREGVLGGYTF. In DNA, the CDR3 is TGCAGTGCTAGACGCAGGGAGGGGGTTCTGGGTGGCTACACCTTC. This chain uses TRBV20-1 with TRBJ1-2; maybe TRBD1 (6 bases). CDR1 and CDR2 (germline): DFQATT, SNEGSKA (reference sequence). This CDR3 is 15 amino acids long. Trimming removed 2 bases at V and 7 bases at J, with 20 bases between.

The gene calls are TRBV12-3 or TRBV12-4 and TRBJ2-6; tentatively, D is TRBD1 (5 bases). CDR3 length equals 18 residues. The V and J ends lost 3 bases and 0 bases respectively, with 15 bases between them. Here the CDR3 reads CASSFDTGGDSGANVLTF. In DNA, the CDR3 is TGTGCCAGCAGTTTTGATACAGGCGGAGACTCTGGGGCCAACGTCCTGACTTTC.

This clonotype appeared a few times. The chain carries TRBV3-1 and TRBJ1-2; 9 bases are a match to TRBD1. J lost 3 bases, V lost 3 bases, and 5 bases had no gene match. This CDR3 has 15 amino acids. CDR1 LGHDT and CDR2 YNNKEL come from the germline V gene (reference sequence). The CDR3 DNA follows: TGTGCCAGCAGCCAGGACAGGGGATCGGACTATGGCTACACCTTC. Translating gives CASSQDRGSDYGYTF.

This clonotype was seen a handful of times. This chain joins TRBV11-2 and TRBJ1-2, with D maybe TRBD1 (5 bases). The CDR3 consists of 15 residues. CDR1 is SGHAT and CDR2 is FQNNGV in the germline V gene. The V end was cut by 5 bases, the J end by 8 bases, with 21 bases between. The chain's CDR3 is CASSTPGRTRQGYTF. The CDR3 DNA is TGTGCCAGCAGCACCCCAGGGAGGACTAGGCAGGGCTACACCTTC.

This clonotype has only a few counts. The gene calls are TRBV3-1 and TRBJ2-7; 10 positions agree with TRBD2. Losses at the gene ends were 4 bases for V and 4 bases for J; bases not matched to a gene: 4. CDR3 size: 14 residues. CDR1 is LGHDT and CDR2 is YNNKEL in the germline V gene (reference sequence). The CDR3 here is CASSPGLALYEQYF. The CDR3 nucleotides read TGTGCCAGCAGCCCGGGACTAGCGCTTTACGAGCAGTACTTC.

In its sample, this clonotype was seen many times. The chain carries TRBV18 and TRBJ2-7; no clear D gene. V was trimmed by 4 bases and J by 0 bases, leaving 7 bases between them. There are 13 residues in the CDR3. CDR1 KGHSH and CDR2 LQKENI come from the germline V gene. The CDR3 DNA follows: TGTGCCAGCTCACGCGAAACCTCCTACGAGCAGTACTTC. The encoded protein is CASSRETSYEQYF.

A remark on this clonotype: One end of the junction does not line up with germline, which may come from a read error. The chain is built from TRBV7-8 and TRBJ1-5; 7 bases agree with TRBD1. This CDR3 is 16 amino acids long. Germline V gene data show CDR1 as SGHVS and CDR2 as FQNEAQ. CDR3 bases: TGCGCCAGCAGCTCGGGACAGCTATGGCTTAATCAGCCCCAGCATTTT. Its translation is CASSSGQLWLNQPQHF.

This clonotype came up a few times. The chain employs TRBV5-1 and TRBJ1-1; 8 bases fit TRBD1. Germline V gene sequence: CDR1 SGHRS, CDR2 YFSETQ. The V and J ends lost 8 bases and 4 bases, in that order; junction bases with no gene match: 10. CDR3 length: 14 amino acids. In DNA, the CDR3 is TGCGCCAGTAAAACGGGGGACAGGAGCACTGAAGCTTTCTTT. Protein product: CASKTGDRSTEAFF.

The genes are TRBV29-1 and TRBJ2-3; 7 bases are a match to TRBD2. V shed 6 bases and J 3 bases; nucleotides not matched to a gene: 15. Germline V CDR1 and CDR2: SQVTM, ANQGSEA. The CDR3 loop spans 16 amino acids. The CDR3 nucleotides read TGCAGCGTCGGTAAGCGAGCGGGGACCACTACAGATACGCAGTATTTT. It yields the protein CSVGKRAGTTTDTQYF.

V usage is TRBV7-2 and J usage is TRBJ1-1; maybe TRBD1 (5 bases). The CDR3 has 13 residues. V was shortened by 6 bases and J by 2 bases, with 10 bases between the two germline ends. Looked up from germline, CDR1 is SGHTA and CDR2 is FQGNSA. The CDR3 nucleotides are TGTGCCAGCAGGGGGGGTCGCAACACTGAAGCTTTCTTT. It translates to CASRGGRNTEAFF.

V and J are TRBV5-4 and TRBJ2-5; perhaps TRBD1 as D (5 bases). Germline V gene lookup returns CDR1 SGHNT and CDR2 YYREEE (reference sequence). The V end was cut by 5 bases, the J end by 5 bases, with 13 bases between. This CDR3 has 13 amino acids. This chain's CDR3 is CASSSGYWETQYF. CDR3 nucleotides: TGTGCCAGCAGTTCAGGGTATTGGGAGACCCAGTACTTC. The full variable domain, rest sourced from reference TRBV5-4 and TRBJ2-5, is ETGVTQSPTHLIKTRGQQVTLRCSSQSGHNTVSWYQQALGQGPQFIFQYYREEENGRGNFPPRFSGLQFPNYSSELNVNALELDDSALYLCASSSGYWETQYFGPGTRLLVL.

The rearrangement joins TRBV24-1 to TRBJ2-1; TRBD2 matches at 7 bases. Germline CDR1 reads KGHDR; CDR2 reads SFDVKD. This CDR3 is 15 amino acids long. Trimming at V came to 7 bases and at J to 0 bases, leaving 5 bases not matched to a gene. The CDR3 loop reads CATRAGDYSYNEQFF. The CDR3 nucleotides read TGTGCCACCAGGGCGGGAGATTACTCCTACAATGAGCAGTTCTTC.

V usage is TRBV18 and J usage is TRBJ2-5; D perhaps matches TRBD2 (6 bases). Germline V gene sequence: CDR1 KGHSH, CDR2 LQKENI. Trimming cost V 3 bases and J 2 bases, with 10 bases left between them. The CDR3 has 14 amino acids. The CDR3 spells CASSPDAGQETQYF. The DNA for the CDR3 is TGTGCCAGCTCACCGGATGCGGGGCAAGAGACCCAGTACTTC.

The chain employs TRBV7-2 and TRBJ2-3; tentatively, D is TRBD1 or TRBD2 (5 bases each). There are 14 residues in the CDR3. Trimming left V 2 bases short and J 10 bases short, with 16 bases between. Per the germline V gene, CDR1 is SGHTA and CDR2 is FQGNSA. CDR3 protein: CASSLRDQTRAQYF. The CDR3 region has the DNA TGTGCCAGCAGCTTAAGGGACCAGACTCGAGCGCAGTATTTT.

This clonotype has ten or more counts. V usage is TRBV12-3 or TRBV12-4 and J usage is TRBJ2-7; D is undetermined. V lost 5 bases and J 6 bases, leaving 11 bases between the germline ends. CDR3 length: 12 residues. The CDR3, as DNA: TGTGCCAGCAGTCGCGACCTAAGCGAGCAGTACTTC. Translated, it gives CASSRDLSEQYF.

The sample holds a few counts of this clonotype. The chain links TRBV12-3 or TRBV12-4 to TRBJ2-7; D may be TRBD2 (5 bases). CDR3 length: 15 amino acids. Trimming stripped 3 bases from V and 7 bases from J, with 19 bases between. The CDR3 loop reads CASSFAESGTDEQYF. Written as DNA, the CDR3 is TGTGCCAGCAGTTTTGCTGAGAGCGGAACGGATGAGCAGTACTTC.

This clonotype was counted only a few times. The genes are TRBV11-2 and TRBJ2-7; the match to TRBD1 covers 9 bases. V dropped 5 bases and J dropped 2; count of bases not matched to a gene: 7. The CDR3 length is 15 residues. From germline, CDR1 is SGHAT and CDR2 FQNNGV. The CDR3 is CASSLGQGFPYEQYF. The DNA for the CDR3 is TGTGCCAGCAGCCTGGGACAGGGCTTCCCCTACGAGCAGTACTTC.

This chain connects TRBV6-2 or TRBV6-3 to TRBJ2-7; 7 bases are shared with TRBD1. Germline CDR1 MNHEY, CDR2 SVGEGT. The CDR3 has 15 residues. The junction had 10 bases not matched to a gene; V was cut back by 5 bases and J by 3 bases. Written as DNA, the CDR3 is TGTGCCAGCAGTCCGACCGGGACAGCTATCTACGAGCAGTACTTC. Its protein is CASSPTGTAIYEQYF.

In its sample, this clonotype was seen a few times. The chain is built from TRBV7-9 and TRBJ1-1; 7 bases agree with TRBD1. CDR3 length equals 13 residues. CDR1 and CDR2 (germline): SEHNR, FQNEAQ (reference sequence). Trimming at V came to 2 bases and at J to 6 bases, leaving 3 bases not matched to a gene. This chain's CDR3 is CASSLQGVAEAFF. As DNA, the CDR3 is TGTGCCAGCAGCTTACAGGGGGTCGCTGAAGCTTTCTTT.

This chain connects TRBV7-2 to TRBJ2-3; TRBD2 matches 8 bases. Germline assignment: CDR1 SGHTA and CDR2 FQGNSA. V dropped 8 bases and J dropped 4; count of bases not matched to a gene: 17. This CDR3 region has 17 residues. The DNA of the CDR3 is TGTGCCAGCGCATCCATCAGACCAGCGGGGGTCTCAGATACGCAGTATTTT. It encodes CASASIRPAGVSDTQYF.

There are a few counts of this clonotype. V is TRBV9 and J is TRBJ2-5; D might be TRBD2 (5 bases). The germline V and J ends were trimmed by 0 bases and 2 bases, with 11 bases remaining between them. Germline V lookup: CDR1 SGDLS, CDR2 YYNGEE. The CDR3 consists of 15 residues. CDR3 residues: CASSVAEGWQETQYF. CDR3 DNA: TGTGCCAGCAGCGTAGCTGAGGGATGGCAAGAGACCCAGTACTTC.